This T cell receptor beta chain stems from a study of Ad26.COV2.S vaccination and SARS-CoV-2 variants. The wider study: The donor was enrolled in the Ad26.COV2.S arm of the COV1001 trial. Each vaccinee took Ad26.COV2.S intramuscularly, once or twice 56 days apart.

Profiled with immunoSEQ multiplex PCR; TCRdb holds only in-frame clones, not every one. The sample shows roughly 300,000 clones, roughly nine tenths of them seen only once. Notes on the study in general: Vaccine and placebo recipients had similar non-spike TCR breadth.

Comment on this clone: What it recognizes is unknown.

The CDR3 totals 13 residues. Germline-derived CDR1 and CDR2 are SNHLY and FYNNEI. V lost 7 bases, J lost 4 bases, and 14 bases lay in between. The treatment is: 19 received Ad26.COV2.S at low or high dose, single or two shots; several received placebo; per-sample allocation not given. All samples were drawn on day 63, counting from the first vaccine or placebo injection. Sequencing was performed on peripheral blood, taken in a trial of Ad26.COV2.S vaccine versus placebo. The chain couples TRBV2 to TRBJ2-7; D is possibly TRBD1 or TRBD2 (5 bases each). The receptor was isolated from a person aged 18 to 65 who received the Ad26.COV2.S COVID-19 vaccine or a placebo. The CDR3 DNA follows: TGTGCCAGCACCGGGACCATACCTTACGAGCAGTACTTC. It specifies CASTGTIPYEQYF.